The rows below give T cell receptor beta chains drawn from one sample of a study of blood T cells in healthy people across ages. TCRdb itself ran the 5' RACE reads through MiXCR, one entry per CDR3 protein. The table records 1.5 million or so distinct CDR3 sequences, about 45% of them present only once. Sequenced: blood. These TCRs come from a woman under 30 in good health. Both conserved end residues are part of each CDR3. The order of the fields is V gene, clone size, CDR3 protein. Size is omitted from some rows. Given values are once, few, many or a class for expanded clones.

V gene: TRBV7-8
clone size: .
CDR3 protein: CASTLAPGRRTDTQYF

V gene: TRBV20-1
clone size: .
CDR3 protein: CSATPASAHNEQFF

V gene: TRBV20-1
clone size: few
CDR3 protein: CSAGVRGQSGANVLTF

V gene: TRBV5-1
clone size: .
CDR3 protein: CASSLEGRYSYGQYF

V gene: TRBV10-3
clone size: .
CDR3 protein: CAIRNGQGGGYTF

V gene: TRBV7-8
clone size: few
CDR3 protein: CASSSTEETQYF

V gene: TRBV5-1
clone size: .
CDR3 protein: CASSLEGTGWPSTEQYF

V gene: TRBV11-2
clone size: .
CDR3 protein: CASRRDRPSSYEQYF

V gene: TRBV13
clone size: .
CDR3 protein: CASSLMPGDYDEQFF

V gene: TRBV29-1
clone size: .
CDR3 protein: CSAQRRAADTQYF

V gene: TRBV12-5
clone size: .
CDR3 protein: CASGLSAGNTGELFF

V gene: TRBV6-2/TRBV6-3
clone size: .
CDR3 protein: CASSYGLAAYNEQYF

V gene: TRBV27
clone size: .
CDR3 protein: CASSRTLSTDTQYF

V gene: TRBV27
clone size: .
CDR3 protein: CASSVQLAGAETQYF

V gene: TRBV7-2
clone size: .
CDR3 protein: CASSFIFGEQYF

V gene: TRBV2
clone size: .
CDR3 protein: CASRQLRGPGELFF

V gene: TRBV7-9
clone size: few
CDR3 protein: CASSTVGTEDYGYTF

V gene: TRBV7-2
clone size: .
CDR3 protein: CASGGPFNEKLFF

V gene: TRBV12-3/TRBV12-4
clone size: .
CDR3 protein: CASSPQSRSHEQYF

V gene: TRBV6-2/TRBV6-3
clone size: .
CDR3 protein: CASSYVGGDTGELFF

V gene: TRBV7-9
clone size: .
CDR3 protein: CASSFLLNTEAFF

V gene: TRBV28
clone size: few
CDR3 protein: CATATLAGGETQYF

V gene: TRBV10-3
clone size: .
CDR3 protein: CAIRQGTSSYF

V gene: TRBV9
clone size: .
CDR3 protein: CASSVAGTNEKLFF

V gene: TRBV6-2/TRBV6-3
clone size: few
CDR3 protein: CASQGPEKETQYF

V gene: TRBV11-2
clone size: few
CDR3 protein: CASSSFRGTSAADTQYF

V gene: TRBV29-1
clone size: .
CDR3 protein: CSVGAGGNYGYTF

V gene: TRBV10-3
clone size: few
CDR3 protein: CAISEGETNEQFF

V gene: TRBV28
clone size: many
CDR3 protein: CASSLSHYEQYF

V gene: TRBV5-1
clone size: .
CDR3 protein: CASSLGTGTPTKAEAFF

V gene: TRBV7-9
clone size: .
CDR3 protein: CASSSLLSTDTQYF

V gene: TRBV5-1
clone size: .
CDR3 protein: CASSPPLAGGGNKQFF

V gene: TRBV5-1
clone size: .
CDR3 protein: CASSLEVTSTEAFF

V gene: TRBV12-3/TRBV12-4
clone size: .
CDR3 protein: CASESTSGRSYNEQFF

V gene: TRBV6-6
clone size: .
CDR3 protein: CASSGQGVYSNQPRHF

V gene: TRBV7-9
clone size: .
CDR3 protein: CASSSIQGKEAEAFF

V gene: TRBV7-7
clone size: .
CDR3 protein: CASSKDSCGLLYGYTF

V gene: TRBV20-1
clone size: few
CDR3 protein: CSARPAGPTDTQYF

V gene: TRBV12-3/TRBV12-4
clone size: .
CDR3 protein: CASSLARLAPEQYF

V gene: TRBV15
clone size: .
CDR3 protein: CATSRVTGSTPQHF